This TCR beta chain was sequenced during a study of early T cells in non-severe SARS-CoV-2 infection. At least ten counts were recorded for this clonotype. Individually, cDNA molecules had unique molecular identifiers attached to them. TCRdb reprocessed the 5' RACE reads via MiXCR and lists one record per CDR3 protein. The repertoire holds approximately 22,000 distinct CDR3 sequences, with 4% to 5% as singletons. The CDR3 is made up of 13 amino acids. The V end was cut by 0 bases, the J end by 4 bases, with 4 bases between. CDR1 is MGHRA and CDR2 is YSYEKL in the germline V gene. This receptor was obtained from an adult who was a healthcare worker with PCR-confirmed SARS-CoV-2 infection or an uninfected control (not recorded which). Sequencing was performed on whole blood. The chain combines TRBV4-1 with TRBJ2-1; D uncertain. This CDR3 is CASSQEMYNEQFF. CDR3 DNA sequence: TGCGCCAGCAGCCAAGAGATGTACAATGAGCAGTTCTTC.